The next 24 T cell receptor beta chains were all read from a single sample in a study of spatial heterogeneity in lung cancer. TCRdb used MiXCR to reprocess the 5' RACE reads, holding one entry per CDR3 protein. The sample has roughly 120,000 distinct CDR3 sequences; over 9% are singletons. Time point indicated: blood at routine non-recurrence follow-up after resection. Material for sequencing was whole RNA from tumor, nontumor lung or frozen PBMC, left unsorted. Material: PBMCs, obtained at follow-up. The receptors derive from a male donor with early-stage non-small cell lung cancer.

Regarding this clonotype: This may stem from a read error, because a much larger clone lies one nucleotide away. The chain has TRBV2 and TRBJ1-5; 8 bases agree with TRBD1. The CDR3 runs to 14 residues. The V and J ends lost 4 bases and 2 bases, in that order; junction bases with no gene match: 1. CDR1 and CDR2 from the germline V gene are SNHLY and FYNNEI. CDR3 residues: CASSATGGNQPQHF. Here the CDR3 DNA reads TGTGCCAGCAGTGCGACAGGGGGCAATCAGCCCCAGCATTTT.

The chain employs TRBV7-9 and TRBJ2-2, with D hard to call. V lost 1 base and J 7 bases, leaving 4 bases between the germline ends. Germline CDR1 and CDR2: SEHNR and FQNEAQ (reference sequence). The CDR3 is made up of 12 amino acids. This CDR3 reads CASSLEFGELFF. The CDR3 DNA follows: TGTGCCAGCAGCTTAGAATTCGGGGAGCTGTTTTTT.

The J gene is TRBJ2-1, the V gene TRBV12-3 or TRBV12-4; no reliable D call. V dropped 3 bases and J dropped 6 bases, with 6 bases sitting between them. This CDR3 region has 12 residues. CDR3 protein: CASSLMGNEQFF. The CDR3 DNA sequence: TGTGCCAGCAGTTTGATGGGCAATGAGCAGTTCTTC.

This clonotype was seen more than once but under ten times. This sequence joins TRBV29-1 and TRBJ2-3; D possibly corresponds to TRBD2 (6 bases). With 2 bases removed from V and 1 base from J, the gap between germline ends came to 10 bases. CDR1 is SQVTM and CDR2 is ANQGSEA in the germline V gene. The CDR3 runs to 14 residues. The CDR3 spells CSVEPQRGTDTQYF. For the CDR3, the DNA is TGCAGCGTTGAACCCCAGCGGGGCACAGATACGCAGTATTTT.

The table lists this clonotype with a few counts. The V call is TRBV7-8, the J call TRBJ1-2, with D possibly TRBD1 on 5 matching bases. Germline lookup yields CDR1 SGHVS and CDR2 FQNEAQ. The length of the CDR3 is 13 residues. Trimming removed 4 bases at V and 7 bases at J, with 13 bases between. The DNA for the CDR3 is TGTGCCAGCAGCTATGGGGGGGACTCTGGCTACACCTTC. This sequence encodes CASSYGGDSGYTF. Supplemented by reference TRBV7-8 and TRBJ1-2, the full variable domain reads GAGVSQSPRYKVAKRGQDVALRCDPISGHVSLFWYQQALGQGPEFLTYFQNEAQLDKSGLPSDRFFAERPEGSVSTLKIQRTQQEDSAVYLCASSYGGDSGYTFGSGTRLTVV.

The rearrangement uses TRBV28 and TRBJ1-5, with D uncertain. V lost 3 bases, J lost 11 bases, and 14 bases lay in between. CDR1 is MDHEN, CDR2 SYDVKM, per germline. CDR3 length: 13 residues. The CDR3 reads CASSLSSPPAQHF. The CDR3, as DNA: TGTGCCAGCAGTTTGTCCAGCCCCCCGGCCCAGCATTTT.

This clonotype appeared a few times. This chain uses TRBV7-9 with TRBJ2-3; possibly TRBD2 for D (5 bases). Trimming pared 4 bases from V and 3 bases from J, leaving 8 bases between. Germline CDR1 SEHNR, CDR2 FQNEAQ (reference sequence). The CDR3 sequence is 13 residues long. In nucleotides, the CDR3 is TGTGCCAGCAGCTCGCCGGGGACAGATACGCAGTATTTT. Its protein is CASSSPGTDTQYF. The full variable domain, rest sourced from reference TRBV7-9 and TRBJ2-3, is DTGVSQNPRHKITKRGQNVTFRCDPISEHNRLYWYRQTLGQGPEFLTYFQNEAQLEKSRLLSDRFSAERPKGSFSTLEIQRTEQGDSAMYLCASSSPGTDTQYFGPGTRLTVL.

The rearrangement links TRBV27 to TRBJ2-7; 11 bases align to TRBD1. V dropped 5 bases and J dropped 4; count of bases not matched to a gene: 7. From germline, CDR1 is MNHEY and CDR2 SMNVEV (reference sequence). The CDR3 sequence is 15 residues long. CDR3 nucleotide sequence: TGTGCCAGCAGTCCCCGGACAGGGGGCGCGTACGAGCAGTACTTC. This codes for CASSPRTGGAYEQYF.

The chain employs TRBV4-1 and TRBJ2-4; TRBD2 matches at 8 bases. Looked up from germline, CDR1 is MGHRA and CDR2 is YSYEKL. The trim removed 0 bases at V and 0 bases at J, leaving 7 bases unmatched. This CDR3 contains 18 residues. This CDR3 is CASSQDGTRKLAKNIQYF. The CDR3 DNA is TGCGCCAGCAGCCAAGATGGGACTAGAAAATTAGCCAAAAACATTCAGTACTTC.

The sample holds many counts of this clonotype. The chain links TRBV6-1 to TRBJ2-5; tentatively, D is TRBD2 (6 bases). The CDR3 is 15 amino acids. Germline V lookup: CDR1 MNHNS, CDR2 SASEGT. V lost 8 bases, J lost 2 bases, and 18 bases lay in between. CDR3 DNA sequence: TGTGCCAGCTCCTGGGACGGGAGAGGGCAAGAGACCCAGTACTTC. It is translated as CASSWDGRGQETQYF.

V gene TRBV20-1 combines with J gene TRBJ2-6; 7 positions agree with TRBD2. CDR1 is DFQATT and CDR2 is SNEGSKA in the germline V gene (reference sequence). The junction had 6 bases not matched to a gene; V was cut back by 3 bases and J by 4 bases. The CDR3 length is 15 residues. The CDR3 coding sequence is TGCAGTGCTAGCCACGGGGGGTCCGGGGCCAACGTCCTGACTTTC. This translates into CSASHGGSGANVLTF.

This chain uses TRBV7-9 with TRBJ1-6; TRBD1 is a possible D gene (6 bases). The germline CDR1 and CDR2 sequences are SEHNR and FQNEAQ (reference sequence). V gave up 7 bases and J gave up 7 bases, with 14 bases separating them. The CDR3 length is 14 residues. The DNA for the CDR3 is TGTGCCAGCACCCACTCAGGGGAGAATTCACCCCTCCACTTT. Protein: CASTHSGENSPLHF.

This clonotype was counted between two and nine times. V usage is TRBV28 and J usage is TRBJ2-7; perhaps TRBD2 as D (7 bases). This CDR3 is built from 13 residues. In germline, CDR1 is MDHEN, CDR2 SYDVKM. The ends were cut back, 5 bases at V and 5 bases at J, with 13 bases in the middle. CDR3 in DNA: TGTGCCAGCAGTGTAGGGGGAGGGAACGAGCAGTACTTC. It yields the protein CASSVGGGNEQYF.

This clonotype was detected ten times or more. The genes are TRBV18 and TRBJ2-5; D remains ambiguous. The V gene lost 3 bases and the J gene lost 5 bases, with 10 bases spanning the gap. The CDR3 is 13 residues long. Germline V gives CDR1 KGHSH, CDR2 LQKENI. This CDR3 reads CASSPNLRETQYF. CDR3 sequence (DNA): TGTGCCAGCTCACCGAACCTTCGGGAGACCCAGTACTTC.

This clonotype turned up a few times. The chain carries TRBV6-2 or TRBV6-3 and TRBJ1-5, with 7 nucleotides matching TRBD1. The ends lost 5 bases at V and 0 bases at J; junction bases unmatched: 4. Germline CDR1 MNHEY, CDR2 SVGEGT. The CDR3 runs 15 residues. CDR3 in DNA: TGTGCCAGCAGTACGGGACAGTATAGCAATCAGCCCCAGCATTTT. It is translated as CASSTGQYSNQPQHF.

This clonotype was found many times. This chain links TRBV20-1 with TRBJ1-2; no firm D call. Trimming took 5 bases from V and 6 from J, leaving 19 bases between them. Per germline, CDR1 DFQATT and CDR2 SNEGSKA (reference sequence). The CDR3 contains 14 residues. The CDR3 spells CSAYILLAGHGYTF. The DNA for the CDR3 is TGCAGTGCTTATATACTCCTCGCTGGTCATGGCTACACCTTC.

This clonotype showed up just a few times. The rearrangement uses TRBV11-2 and TRBJ2-4; no firm D call. Germline CDR1 and CDR2: SGHAT and FQNNGV. Trimming cost V 6 bases and J 0 bases, with 15 bases left between them. This CDR3 region has 16 residues. As DNA, the CDR3 is TGTGCCAGCAGACCCTCCCCAACTCTAGCCAAAAACATTCAGTACTTC. It codes for CASRPSPTLAKNIQYF. The full variable domain, its missing parts supplied by reference TRBV11-2 and TRBJ2-4, is EAGVAQSPRYKIIEKRQSVAFWCNPISGHATLYWYQQILGQGPKLLIQFQNNGVVDDSQLPKDRFSAERLKGVDSTLKIQPAKLEDSAVYLCASRPSPTLAKNIQYFGAGTRLSVL.

The chain carries TRBV14 and TRBJ1-6; D is unresolved. V lost 4 bases and J lost 10, with 8 bases in between. The CDR3 length is 12 residues. The germline gives CDR1 SGHDN, CDR2 FVKESK. CDR3 residues: CASSPMRSPLHF. CDR3 DNA: TGTGCCAGCAGCCCCATGAGATCACCCCTCCACTTT.

The rearrangement links TRBV25-1 to TRBJ1-6, with a weak D call TRBD1 (5 bases). Germline CDR1 is MGHDK and CDR2 is SYGVNS. The CDR3 is 16 residues long. V gave up 3 bases and J gave up 0 bases, with 9 bases separating them. The CDR3 coding sequence is TGTGCCAGCAGTGAGGGGACGAGCTCCTATAATTCACCCCTCCACTTT. Translation gives CASSEGTSSYNSPLHF.

This clonotype was detected only a few times. The chain links TRBV28 to TRBJ2-7; 8 bases align to TRBD1. The CDR3 extends over 14 amino acids. In germline, CDR1 is MDHEN, CDR2 SYDVKM. V lost 5 bases, J lost 5 bases, and 8 bases stayed unmatched. CDR3 bases: TGTGCCAGCAGTCCGACAGGGGAGAGCAACGAGCAGTACTTC. The encoded protein is CASSPTGESNEQYF.

The CDR3 nucleotides are TGTGCCAGCAGCTATAATCTCGTGCCCCCTGACAGACTTAGCAATCAGCCCCAGCATTTT. Encoded protein: CASSYNLVPPDRLSNQPQHF. The chain links TRBV7-9 to TRBJ1-5, with a possible D match to TRBD1 (5 bases). CDR3 size: 20 residues. In germline, CDR1 is SEHNR, CDR2 FQNEAQ (reference sequence). V was clipped by 4 bases and J by 0 bases, with 25 bases between them. The full variable domain, in which reference TRBV7-9 and TRBJ1-5 provide the parts outside the CDR3, is DTGVSQNPRHKITKRGQNVTFRCDPISEHNRLYWYRQTLGQGPEFLTYFQNEAQLEKSRLLSDRFSAERPKGSFSTLEIQRTEQGDSAMYLCASSYNLVPPDRLSNQPQHFGDGTRLSIL.

This clonotype showed up many times. V gene TRBV11-2 combines with J gene TRBJ2-1; 7 positions agree with TRBD1. After removal of 5 bases from V and 7 bases from J, the junction contained 14 bases not matched to a gene. Per the germline V gene, CDR1 is SGHAT and CDR2 is FQNNGV. The CDR3 spans 16 residues. The CDR3 loop reads CASSPAVGGAVNEQFF. In DNA form, the CDR3 reads TGTGCCAGCAGCCCCGCCGTAGGGGGCGCTGTAAATGAGCAGTTCTTC.

This clonotype was recorded at least ten times. The V call is TRBV20-1, the J call TRBJ1-2, with 7 bases matching TRBD1. V was clipped by 0 bases and J by 5 bases; unmatched bases: 9. CDR1 DFQATT and CDR2 SNEGSKA come from the germline V gene (reference sequence). CDR3 length equals 15 residues. The CDR3 is CSARDPRQGWYGYTF. The CDR3 nucleotides are TGCAGTGCTAGAGATCCCCGACAGGGCTGGTATGGCTACACCTTC.

This clonotype has a count of ten or more. CDR3 residues: CSARRSTGELFF. As DNA, the CDR3 is TGCAGCGCCCGACGGTCCACCGGGGAGCTGTTTTTT. V gene TRBV29-1 combines with J gene TRBJ2-2; D gene unclear. Germline assignment: CDR1 SQVTM and CDR2 ANQGSEA. The V and J ends lost 7 bases and 4 bases respectively, with 10 bases between them. The CDR3 totals 12 residues.